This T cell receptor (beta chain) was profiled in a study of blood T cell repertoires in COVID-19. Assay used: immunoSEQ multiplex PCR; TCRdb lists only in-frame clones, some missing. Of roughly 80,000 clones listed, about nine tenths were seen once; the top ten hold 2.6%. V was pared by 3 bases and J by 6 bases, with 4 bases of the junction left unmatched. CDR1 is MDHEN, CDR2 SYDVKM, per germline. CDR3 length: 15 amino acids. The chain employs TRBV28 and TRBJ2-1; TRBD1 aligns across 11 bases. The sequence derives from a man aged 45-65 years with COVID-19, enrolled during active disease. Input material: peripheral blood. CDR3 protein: CASSFGTGGGNEQFF. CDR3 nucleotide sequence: TGTGCCAGCAGTTTTGGGACAGGGGGGGGCAATGAGCAGTTCTTC.